This TCR beta chain was profiled in a study of cytomegalovirus exposure and HLA in healthy donors. Notes on the study in general: Rarity marked most TCR sequences, yet some public TCRs occurred in many donors. The investigators catalogued 150 or so TCR beta chains as cytomegalovirus-associated. The tendency of first-cohort TCR clusters to co-occur in the roughly 130 validation repertoires was the finding of a later analysis.

A remark on this clone: The antigen remains undetermined.

Donors were drawn from the approximately 130-subject validation cohort, separate from the roughly 670-subject first cohort. The data were produced by immunoSEQ multiplex PCR, yet TCRdb's version contains in-frame clones alone and is incomplete. The profile shows 82,000 or so clones, 95% of them singletons. Germline lookup yields CDR1 SGHTA and CDR2 FQGNSA. This CDR3 comprises 13 residues. The J segment lost 7 bases and the V segment lost 5 bases, leaving 5 bases of the junction unmatched. The specimen sequenced was PBMCs. The source is a woman aged 18 to 35 in good health and CMV-seronegative. The V and J genes are TRBV7-2 and TRBJ1-5; TRBD1 matches 7 bases. Here the CDR3 DNA reads TGTGCCAGCAGCGTTAGGGGACAGCAGCCCCAGCATTTT. Protein sequence: CASSVRGQQPQHF.